This T cell receptor (beta chain) emerged from a study of blood T cell repertoires in COVID-19. Turning to the study itself: COVID-19 samples from acute and convalescent phases originated in the United States, Italy and Spain. Nucleic acid was either cDNA or gDNA, and it came from T cells, B-cell-depleted T cells, or PBMCs.

Authors' methods: Nucleated cell number was recorded as an estimate derived from reference gene primer amplification. Profiled with immunoSEQ multiplex PCR; TCRdb holds only in-frame clones, not every one. That table is the source of V, J and clone size, and D and trimming were worked out from the DNA. The sample contains hundreds of thousands of clones, about 82% of which appear only once. CDR1 and CDR2 from the germline V gene are GTSNPN and SVGIG (reference sequence). CDR3 length equals 14 residues. Trimming stripped 0 bases from V and 4 bases from J, with 12 bases between. Sequencing was done on a sample of peripheral blood. The chain is built from TRBV30 and TRBJ1-2; possibly TRBD1 for D (5 bases). The clonotype originates from a human donor in a cohort sampled during active COVID-19. The CDR3 sequence: CAWSVTGVRYGYTF. CDR3 nucleotide sequence: TGTGCCTGGAGTGTAACGGGGGTTCGCTATGGCTACACCTTC.